The 27 T cell receptor beta chains reported below all come from one sample, sequenced in a study of T cell changes during pregnancy in multiple sclerosis. TCRdb's copy holds only in-frame clones and misses some; the assay was immunoSEQ multiplex PCR. The profile covers roughly 80,000 clones, with 90% to 95% appearing a single time and almost 1.5% taken by the ten largest. The sequences come from peripheral blood, collected before pregnancy. The receptor source for this set is a female donor with multiple sclerosis, enrolled in a pregnancy study.

The rearrangement links TRBV5-8 to TRBJ1-1; D is ambiguous. This CDR3 has 12 residues. The V end was cut by 2 bases, the J end by 6 bases, with 8 bases between. Germline-derived CDR1 and CDR2 are SGHTS and YDEGEE. This CDR3 reads CASSFSFPEAFF. CDR3 sequence (DNA): TGTGCCAGCAGCTTTAGCTTCCCTGAAGCTTTCTTT.

The V gene is TRBV9, the J gene TRBJ2-3; possibly TRBD2 for D (5 bases). The germline V gene has CDR1 SGDLS and CDR2 YYNGEE. V dropped 0 bases and J dropped 6 bases, with 14 bases sitting between them. This CDR3 has 15 residues. In DNA, the CDR3 is TGTGCCAGCAGCGTAGATGGTAGCGCCACCGATACGCAGTATTTT. It specifies CASSVDGSATDTQYF.

The rearrangement links TRBV13 to TRBJ2-2; TRBD1 aligns across 9 bases. The CDR3 has 15 residues. Germline CDR1 PRHDT, CDR2 FYEKMQ (reference sequence). Trimming at V came to 5 bases and at J to 6 bases, leaving 7 bases not matched to a gene. This CDR3 reads CASSAPGQGPGELFF. CDR3 coding DNA: TGTGCCAGCAGCGCTCCGGGACAGGGCCCCGGGGAGCTGTTTTTT.

This rearrangement joins TRBV27 to TRBJ1-1; D is undetermined. From germline, CDR1 is MNHEY and CDR2 SMNVEV (reference sequence). This CDR3 spans 15 amino acids. The ends were cut back, 6 bases at V and 5 bases at J, with 19 bases in the middle. The CDR3 loop is CASSQFPRLETEAFF. The CDR3 DNA follows: TGTGCCAGCAGCCAATTTCCCAGGTTAGAAACTGAAGCTTTCTTT.

The V and J genes are TRBV2 and TRBJ1-1, with D unclear. The ends were cut back, 8 bases at V and 3 bases at J, with 10 bases in the middle. In germline, CDR1 is SNHLY, CDR2 FYNNEI. The CDR3 runs 12 residues. CDR3: CASVVRDTEAFF. The CDR3 DNA reads TGTGCCAGCGTTGTGAGGGACACTGAAGCTTTCTTT.

CDR3: CASSYSKSSGYNEQFF. CDR3 DNA sequence: TGTGCCAGCAGTTACTCGAAGTCTAGCGGATACAATGAGCAGTTCTTC. V and J are TRBV6-5 and TRBJ2-1, with TRBD2 identical over 7 bases. After removal of 0 bases from V and 4 bases from J, the junction contained 6 bases not matched to a gene. The germline V gene has CDR1 MNHEY and CDR2 SVGAGI. The CDR3 contains 16 residues.

V and J are TRBV5-6 and TRBJ2-5; D perhaps matches TRBD2 (5 bases). The V gene lost 0 bases and the J gene lost 2 bases, with 8 bases spanning the gap. Germline V gene sequence: CDR1 SGHDT, CDR2 YYEEEE. This CDR3 has 14 residues. The DNA of the CDR3 is TGTGCCAGCAGCTTGGGTCGGGAACAAGAGACCCAGTACTTC. Its protein product is CASSLGREQETQYF.

This clone was recorded once. The chain couples TRBV7-9 to TRBJ2-2; D perhaps matches TRBD1 (6 bases). Germline-derived CDR1 and CDR2 are SEHNR and FQNEAQ (reference sequence). Trimming pared 7 bases from V and 1 base from J, leaving 13 bases between. This CDR3 contains 15 residues. The CDR3 spells CASIARDKNTGELFF. CDR3 sequence (DNA): TGTGCCAGCATAGCCCGGGACAAGAACACCGGGGAGCTGTTTTTT.

The chain links TRBV18 to TRBJ2-7; the D is unclear. Germline assignment: CDR1 KGHSH and CDR2 LQKENI. The CDR3 loop spans 14 amino acids. V was cut by 3 bases and J by 0 bases, with 9 bases left in between. The CDR3 bases are TGTGCCAGCTCACCTACCAGAAGCTCCTACGAGCAGTACTTC. Residues: CASSPTRSSYEQYF.

The chain couples TRBV7-8 to TRBJ1-5; possibly TRBD1 for D (6 bases). The V gene lost 5 bases and the J gene lost 4 bases, with 12 bases spanning the gap. Germline V lookup: CDR1 SGHVS, CDR2 FQNEAQ. The length of the CDR3 is 14 residues. The CDR3 spells CASSPLRGNQPQHF. For the CDR3, the DNA is TGTGCCAGCAGCCCTTTGAGGGGGAATCAGCCCCAGCATTTT.

The chain recombines TRBV19 with TRBJ1-4; the D gene is possibly TRBD1 (6 bases). V shed 7 bases and J shed 4 bases, with 16 bases lying between them. Germline V CDR1 and CDR2: LNHDA, SQIVND (reference sequence). The CDR3 loop spans 15 amino acids. CDR3 residues: CASTYVGQLNEKLFF. CDR3 nucleotides: TGTGCCAGTACTTATGTCGGACAGCTTAATGAAAAACTGTTTTTT.

This rearrangement joins TRBV6-5 to TRBJ1-2; D remains unclear. The germline CDR1 and CDR2 sequences are MNHEY and SVGAGI. V lost 6 bases, J lost 11 bases, and 13 bases lay in between. The CDR3 sequence is 11 residues long. The CDR3 spells CASRAPSGYTF. The CDR3 DNA follows: TGTGCCAGCAGAGCGCCAAGTGGGTACACCTTC.

The chain combines TRBV4-2 with TRBJ2-3; no firm D call. Trimming pared 1 base from V and 4 bases from J, leaving 9 bases between. Germline CDR1 and CDR2: LGHNA and YNFKEQ. CDR3 length equals 14 residues. The CDR3 here is CASSQARGSDTQYF. As DNA, the CDR3 is TGTGCCAGCAGCCAAGCTAGAGGTTCAGATACGCAGTATTTT.

The chain recombines TRBV27 with TRBJ2-2; 8 bases match TRBD1. The CDR3 has 16 residues. Trimming cost V 4 bases and J 4 bases; bases outside gene matches: 8. The germline V gene has CDR1 MNHEY and CDR2 SMNVEV (reference sequence). The CDR3 is CASSSHGTGRTGELFF. The DNA for the CDR3 is TGTGCCAGCAGTTCTCACGGGACAGGACGCACCGGGGAGCTGTTTTTT.

The chain couples TRBV7-8 to TRBJ1-1, with TRBD1 as a possible D gene (5 bases). Germline CDR1 reads SGHVS; CDR2 reads FQNEAQ. Trimming left V 3 bases short and J 9 bases short, with 11 bases between. The CDR3 is 12 residues long. CDR3 bases: TGTGCCAGCAGCTTTCCCCGACAGAAAGCTTTCTTT. Translating it yields CASSFPRQKAFF. Full variable domain (rest looked up from reference TRBV7-8 and TRBJ1-1): GAGVSQSPRYKVAKRGQDVALRCDPISGHVSLFWYQQALGQGPEFLTYFQNEAQLDKSGLPSDRFFAERPEGSVSTLKIQRTQQEDSAVYLCASSFPRQKAFFGQGTRLTVV.

J is TRBJ1-2 and V is TRBV2; D is perhaps TRBD1 (6 bases). This CDR3 has 15 residues. Trimming removed 3 bases from V and 5 bases from J, with 16 bases in between. Germline V gene data show CDR1 as SNHLY and CDR2 as FYNNEI. Here the CDR3 DNA reads TGTGCCAGCAGTGACGGGGGAGGGGGAAGGTATGGCTACACCTTC. This encodes CASSDGGGGRYGYTF.

CDR3 residues: CSAGEETGWYHGYTF. Written as DNA, the CDR3 is TGCAGCGCAGGAGAAGAGACAGGGTGGTACCATGGCTACACCTTC. This chain connects TRBV29-1 to TRBJ1-2, with TRBD1 identical over 7 bases. The germline CDR1 and CDR2 sequences are SQVTM and ANQGSEA. There are 15 residues in the CDR3. V shed 7 bases and J 6 bases; nucleotides not matched to a gene: 17. The variable domain in full, completed from reference TRBV29-1 and TRBJ1-2, reads SAVISQKPSRDICQRGTSLTIQCQVDSQVTMMFWYRQQPGQSLTLIATANQGSEATYESGFVIDKFPISRPNLTFSTLTVSNMSPEDSSIYLCSAGEETGWYHGYTFGSGTRLTVV.

The V gene is TRBV27, the J gene TRBJ1-2, with D possibly TRBD1 on 5 matching bases. The CDR3 has 15 amino acids. The V end was cut by 4 bases, the J end by 5 bases, with 17 bases between. In germline, CDR1 is MNHEY, CDR2 SMNVEV (reference sequence). CDR3 amino acids: CASSSLGGGRYGYTF. The CDR3 coding sequence is TGTGCCAGCAGTTCCCTTGGGGGGGGAAGGTATGGCTACACCTTC.

The CDR3 loop reads CASSTSGTVAGYEQYF. CDR3 nucleotide sequence: TGTGCCAGTAGTACCTCGGGGACAGTAGCAGGCTACGAGCAGTACTTC. The rearrangement joins TRBV19 to TRBJ2-7, with 7 nucleotides matching TRBD1. Per the germline V gene, CDR1 is LNHDA and CDR2 is SQIVND (reference sequence). The CDR3 totals 16 residues. V was clipped by 4 bases and J by 3 bases; unmatched bases: 12.

The chain carries TRBV10-2 and TRBJ2-1; 8 bases line up with TRBD2. CDR1 is WSHSY, CDR2 SAAADI, per germline. V lost 7 bases and J lost 2; bases outside the gene matches: 7. This CDR3 contains 15 residues. The CDR3 nucleotides read TGCGCCAGCAAAGTAGCGGGGACGACCTACAATGAGCAGTTCTTC. Translation: CASKVAGTTYNEQFF.

This chain connects TRBV29-1 to TRBJ2-2; the D is unclear. CDR1 SQVTM and CDR2 ANQGSEA come from the germline V gene. V lost 3 bases and J 1 base, leaving 6 bases between the germline ends. This CDR3 comprises 13 residues. CDR3: CSVETGNTGELFF. The DNA for the CDR3 is TGCAGCGTTGAGACGGGGAACACCGGGGAGCTGTTTTTT.

The genes are TRBV5-4 and TRBJ2-5; weak D call: TRBD2 (7 bases). V lost 4 bases and J lost 2, with 12 bases in between. The CDR3 runs 14 residues. Germline lookup yields CDR1 SGHNT and CDR2 YYREEE (reference sequence). CDR3 amino acids: CASSQRGGQETQYF. The CDR3 region has the DNA TGTGCCAGCAGCCAAAGGGGGGGACAAGAGACCCAGTACTTC.

The chain recombines TRBV19 with TRBJ1-2, with D unclear. The CDR3 is 11 amino acids. Deletions cut 6 bases from V and 2 bases from J, with 4 bases between. CDR1 is LNHDA, CDR2 SQIVND, per germline (reference sequence). The CDR3 nucleotides read TGTGCCAGTAGACAGAACTATGGCTACACCTTC. Translation gives CASRQNYGYTF.

The gene calls are TRBV5-1 and TRBJ2-2, with unresolved D. CDR3 length: 12 residues. The germline V gene has CDR1 SGHRS and CDR2 YFSETQ. Trimming took off 1 base at V and 8 bases at J, with 6 bases between the two ends. CDR3 residues: CASSLSGGELFF. CDR3 in DNA: TGCGCCAGCAGCTTGTCAGGAGGGGAGCTGTTTTTT.

This chain joins TRBV6-1 and TRBJ1-2; tentative D call: TRBD1 (5 bases). The CDR3 runs to 15 residues. CDR1 and CDR2 (germline): MNHNS, SASEGT. V lost 2 bases to trimming and J lost 2 bases, with 12 bases between them. The CDR3 is CASSERQGRNYGYTF. The CDR3 nucleotides are TGTGCCAGCAGTGAAAGGCAGGGAAGGAACTATGGCTACACCTTC.

The chain uses TRBV9 and TRBJ2-3; TRBD2 matches at 11 bases. The CDR3 has 16 amino acids. Per germline, CDR1 SGDLS and CDR2 YYNGEE. V shed 2 bases, J shed 1 base, and the junction held 3 bases outside the gene matches. For the CDR3, the DNA is TGTGCCAGCAGCGTTAGCGGGGGGGCCGGCACAGATACGCAGTATTTT. It codes for CASSVSGGAGTDTQYF.

V is TRBV19 and J is TRBJ1-1; no firm D call. The germline V and J ends were trimmed by 7 bases and 9 bases, with 12 bases remaining between them. The CDR3 consists of 11 residues. The V gene's germline CDR1 is LNHDA and CDR2 SQIVND (reference sequence). DNA of the CDR3: TGTGCCAGTACGTCGTCCTACCAAGCTTTCTTT. Translated: CASTSSYQAFF.